This entry lists 3 T cell receptor beta chains sequenced from one sample in a study of cytomegalovirus exposure and HLA in healthy donors (dated by TCRdb to the late 2010s). The library was prepared using the immunoSEQ multiplex PCR assay. TCRdb obtained this table from immuneACCESS and retained in-frame rearrangements with V and J assigned. These tables miss some clones; where compared with another copy, unresolved V genes account for less than half of the shortfall, and the remainder is unexplained. The sample profile shows 75,000 to 85,000 clones; approximately 91% of them were found once. The top ten clonotypes cover about 1.9% of the sample. The material sequenced was PBMCs. The origin of the receptors is a man aged 30 to 39 in good health and CMV-seronegative.

The rearrangement joins TRBV2 to TRBJ2-2; perhaps TRBD2 as D (7 bases). Between the trimmed V and J ends, which lost 7 bases and 7 bases, there was a span of 19 bases. The CDR3 spans 15 residues. From germline, CDR1 is SNHLY and CDR2 FYNNEI. CDR3 loop: CASMGGQGAVGELFF. The CDR3 region has the DNA TGTGCCAGCATGGGGGGGCAAGGGGCCGTCGGGGAGCTGTTTTTT.

The chain joins TRBV7-2 to TRBJ2-1, with 11 bases lining up with TRBD2. The CDR3 extends over 17 amino acids. Trimming cost V 5 bases and J 13 bases; bases outside gene matches: 19. The germline gives CDR1 SGHTA, CDR2 FQGNSA. The CDR3 region is CASSQHGSVAGGPYQFF. The CDR3 DNA reads TGTGCCAGCAGCCAACACGGGTCGGTAGCGGGGGGGCCTTATCAGTTCTTC.

The chain has TRBV29-1 and TRBJ1-1, with 9 bases identical to TRBD1. The V gene end was trimmed by 3 bases and the J gene end by 0 bases; junction bases not matched to a gene: 5. Germline V gives CDR1 SQVTM, CDR2 ANQGSEA. The CDR3 has 15 residues. For the CDR3, the DNA is TGCAGCGTTGAGGGGACAGGGAACGTGAACACTGAAGCTTTCTTT. Translating it yields CSVEGTGNVNTEAFF.